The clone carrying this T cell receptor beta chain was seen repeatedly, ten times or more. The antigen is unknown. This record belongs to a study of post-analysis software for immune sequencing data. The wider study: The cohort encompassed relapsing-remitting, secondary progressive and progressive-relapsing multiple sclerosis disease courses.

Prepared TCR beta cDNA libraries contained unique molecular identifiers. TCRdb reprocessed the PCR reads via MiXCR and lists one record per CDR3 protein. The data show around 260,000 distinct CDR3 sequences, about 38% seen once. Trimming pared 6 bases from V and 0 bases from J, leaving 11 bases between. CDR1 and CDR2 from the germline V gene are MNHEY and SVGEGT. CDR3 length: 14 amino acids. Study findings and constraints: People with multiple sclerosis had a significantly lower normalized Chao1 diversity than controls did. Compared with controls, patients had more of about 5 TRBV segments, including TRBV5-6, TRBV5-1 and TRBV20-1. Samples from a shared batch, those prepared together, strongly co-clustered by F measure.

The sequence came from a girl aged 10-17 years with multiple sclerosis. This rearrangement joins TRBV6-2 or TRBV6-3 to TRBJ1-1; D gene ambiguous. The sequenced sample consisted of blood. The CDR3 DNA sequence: TGTGCCAGCAGGGGAAAAGCTTTGAACACTGAAGCTTTCTTT. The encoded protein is CASRGKALNTEAFF.